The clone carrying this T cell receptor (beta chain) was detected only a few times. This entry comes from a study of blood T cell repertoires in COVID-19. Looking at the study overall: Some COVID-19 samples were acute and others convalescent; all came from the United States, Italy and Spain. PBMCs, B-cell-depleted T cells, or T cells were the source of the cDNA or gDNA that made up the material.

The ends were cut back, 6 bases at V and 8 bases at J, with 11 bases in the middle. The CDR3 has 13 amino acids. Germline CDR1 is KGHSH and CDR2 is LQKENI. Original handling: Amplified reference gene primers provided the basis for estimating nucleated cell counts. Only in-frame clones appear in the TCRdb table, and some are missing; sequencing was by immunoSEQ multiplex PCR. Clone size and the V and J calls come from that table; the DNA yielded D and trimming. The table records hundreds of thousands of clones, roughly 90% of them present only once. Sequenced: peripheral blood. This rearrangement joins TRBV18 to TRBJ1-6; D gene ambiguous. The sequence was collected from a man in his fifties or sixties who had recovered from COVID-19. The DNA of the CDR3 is TGTGCCAGCTCCCAACGGGTCGATTCACCCCTCCACTTT. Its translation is CASSQRVDSPLHF.